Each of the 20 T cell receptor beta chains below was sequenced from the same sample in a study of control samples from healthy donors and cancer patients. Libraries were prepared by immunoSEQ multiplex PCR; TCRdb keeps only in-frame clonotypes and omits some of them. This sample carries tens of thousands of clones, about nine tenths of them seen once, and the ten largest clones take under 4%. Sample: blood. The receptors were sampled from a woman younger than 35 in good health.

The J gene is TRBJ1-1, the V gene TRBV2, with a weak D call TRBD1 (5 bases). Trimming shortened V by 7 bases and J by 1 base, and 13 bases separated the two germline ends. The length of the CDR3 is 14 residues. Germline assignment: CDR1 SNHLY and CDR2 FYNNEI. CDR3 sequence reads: CASNVGGANTEAFF. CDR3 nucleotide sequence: TGTGCCAGCAACGTTGGAGGGGCGAACACTGAAGCTTTCTTT.

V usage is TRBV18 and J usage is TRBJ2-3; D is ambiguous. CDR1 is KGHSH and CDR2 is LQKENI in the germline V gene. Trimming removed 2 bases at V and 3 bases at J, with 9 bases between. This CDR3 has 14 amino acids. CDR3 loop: CASSPVLETDTQYF. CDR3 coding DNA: TGTGCCAGCTCACCAGTCCTAGAAACAGATACGCAGTATTTT.

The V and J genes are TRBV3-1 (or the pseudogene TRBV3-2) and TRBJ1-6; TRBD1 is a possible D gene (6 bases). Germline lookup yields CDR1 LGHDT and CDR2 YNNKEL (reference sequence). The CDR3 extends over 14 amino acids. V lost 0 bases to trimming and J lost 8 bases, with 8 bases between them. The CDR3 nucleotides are TGTGCCAGCAGCCAAGAAGGGGGGTATTCACCCCTCCACTTT. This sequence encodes CASSQEGGYSPLHF.

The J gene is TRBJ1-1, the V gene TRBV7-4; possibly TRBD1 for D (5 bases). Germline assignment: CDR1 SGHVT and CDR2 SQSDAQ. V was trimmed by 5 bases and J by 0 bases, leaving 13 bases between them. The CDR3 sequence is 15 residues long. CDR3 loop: CASSARGGMNTEAFF. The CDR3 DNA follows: TGTGCCAGCAGCGCCCGCGGGGGGATGAACACTGAAGCTTTCTTT. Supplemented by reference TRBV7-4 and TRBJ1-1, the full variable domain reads GAGVSQSPRYKVAKRGRDVALRCDSISGHVTLYWYRQTLGQGSEVLTYSQSDAQRDKSGRPSGRFSAERPERSVSTLKIQRTEQGDSAVYLCASSARGGMNTEAFFGQGTRLTVV.

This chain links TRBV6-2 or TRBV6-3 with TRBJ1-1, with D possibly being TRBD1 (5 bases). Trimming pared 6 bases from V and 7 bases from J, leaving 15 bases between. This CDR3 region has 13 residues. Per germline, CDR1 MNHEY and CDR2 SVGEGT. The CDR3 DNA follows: TGTGCCAGCAGCCTTACTAGGGACGGTGAAGCTTTCTTT. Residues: CASSLTRDGEAFF.

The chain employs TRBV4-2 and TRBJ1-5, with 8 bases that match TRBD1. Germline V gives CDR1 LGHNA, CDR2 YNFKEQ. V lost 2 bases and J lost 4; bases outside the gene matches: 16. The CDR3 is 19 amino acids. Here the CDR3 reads CASSQMGRGPEMGNQPQHF. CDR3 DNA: TGTGCCAGCAGCCAAATGGGCAGGGGGCCTGAAATGGGGAATCAGCCCCAGCATTTT.

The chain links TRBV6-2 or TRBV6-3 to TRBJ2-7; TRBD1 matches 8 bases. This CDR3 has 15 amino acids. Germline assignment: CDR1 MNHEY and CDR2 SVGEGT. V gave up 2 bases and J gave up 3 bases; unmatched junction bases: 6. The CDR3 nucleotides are TGTGCCAGCAGTTACGAGGGTACAGGGGGCTACGAGCAGTACTTC. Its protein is CASSYEGTGGYEQYF.

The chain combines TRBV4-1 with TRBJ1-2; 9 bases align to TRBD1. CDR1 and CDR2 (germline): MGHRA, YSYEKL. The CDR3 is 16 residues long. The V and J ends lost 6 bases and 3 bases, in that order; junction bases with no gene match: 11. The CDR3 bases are TGCGCCAGCAGAGAATTAGGGACAGGGTTGGACTATGGCTACACCTTC. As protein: CASRELGTGLDYGYTF.

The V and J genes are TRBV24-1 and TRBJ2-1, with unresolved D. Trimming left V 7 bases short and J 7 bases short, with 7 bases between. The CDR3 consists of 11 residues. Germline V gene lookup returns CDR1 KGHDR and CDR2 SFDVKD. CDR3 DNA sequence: TGTGCCACCAGGAACGGGAATGAGCAGTTCTTC. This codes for CATRNGNEQFF.

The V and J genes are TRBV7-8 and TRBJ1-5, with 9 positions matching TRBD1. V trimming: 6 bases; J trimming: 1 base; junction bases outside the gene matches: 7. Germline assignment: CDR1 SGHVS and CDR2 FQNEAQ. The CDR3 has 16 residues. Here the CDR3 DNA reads TGTGCCAGCAGGGCACAGGGGGCTTCGAGCAATCAGCCCCAGCATTTT. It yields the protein CASRAQGASSNQPQHF.

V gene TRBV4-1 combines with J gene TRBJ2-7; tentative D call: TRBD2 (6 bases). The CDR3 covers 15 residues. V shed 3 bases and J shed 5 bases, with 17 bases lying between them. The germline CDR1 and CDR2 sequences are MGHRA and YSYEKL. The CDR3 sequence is CASSHWQGGTNEQYF. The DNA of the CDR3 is TGCGCCAGCAGCCATTGGCAGGGCGGGACGAACGAGCAGTACTTC.

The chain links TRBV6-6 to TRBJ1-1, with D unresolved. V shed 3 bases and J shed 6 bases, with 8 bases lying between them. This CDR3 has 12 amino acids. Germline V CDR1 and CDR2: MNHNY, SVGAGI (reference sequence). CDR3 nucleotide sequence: TGTGCCAGCAGTTATTCGGACGCTGAAGCTTTCTTT. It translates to CASSYSDAEAFF.

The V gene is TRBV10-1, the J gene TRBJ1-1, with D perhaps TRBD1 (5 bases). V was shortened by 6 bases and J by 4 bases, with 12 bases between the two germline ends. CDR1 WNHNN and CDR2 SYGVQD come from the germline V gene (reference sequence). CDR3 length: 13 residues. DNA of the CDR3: TGCGCCAGCAGCCCTGGGGGGTTCACTGAAGCTTTCTTT. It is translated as CASSPGGFTEAFF.

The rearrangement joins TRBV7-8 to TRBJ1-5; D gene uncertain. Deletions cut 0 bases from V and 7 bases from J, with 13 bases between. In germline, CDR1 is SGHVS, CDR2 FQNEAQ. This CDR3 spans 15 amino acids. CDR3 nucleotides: TGTGCCAGCAGCTTAGCGGATTCAAGGTTACAGCCCCAGCATTTT. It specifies CASSLADSRLQPQHF.

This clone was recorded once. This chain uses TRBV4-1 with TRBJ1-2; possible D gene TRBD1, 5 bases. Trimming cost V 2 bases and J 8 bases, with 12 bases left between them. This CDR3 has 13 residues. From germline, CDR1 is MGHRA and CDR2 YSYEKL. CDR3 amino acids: CASSQRGDGGYTF. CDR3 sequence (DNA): TGCGCCAGCAGCCAAAGAGGGGACGGGGGCTACACCTTC.

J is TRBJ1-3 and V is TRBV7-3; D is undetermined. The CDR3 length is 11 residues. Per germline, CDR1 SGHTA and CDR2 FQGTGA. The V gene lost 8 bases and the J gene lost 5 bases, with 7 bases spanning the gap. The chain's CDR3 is CASANRNTIYF. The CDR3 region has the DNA TGTGCCAGCGCGAATAGAAACACCATATATTTT. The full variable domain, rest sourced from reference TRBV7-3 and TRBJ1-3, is GAGVSQTPSNKVTEKGKYVELRCDPISGHTALYWYRQSLGQGPEFLIYFQGTGAADDSGLPNDRFFAVRPEGSVSTLKIQRTERGDSAVYLCASANRNTIYFGEGSWLTVV.

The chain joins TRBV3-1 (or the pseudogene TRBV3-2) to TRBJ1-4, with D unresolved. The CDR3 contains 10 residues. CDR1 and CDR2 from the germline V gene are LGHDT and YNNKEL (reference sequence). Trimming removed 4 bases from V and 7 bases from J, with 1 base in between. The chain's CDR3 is CASSREKLFF. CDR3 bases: TGTGCCAGCAGCCGTGAAAAACTGTTTTTT.

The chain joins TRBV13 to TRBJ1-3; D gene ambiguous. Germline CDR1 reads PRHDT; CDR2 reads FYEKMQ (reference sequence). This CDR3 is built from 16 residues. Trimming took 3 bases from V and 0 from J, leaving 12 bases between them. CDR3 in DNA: TGTGCCAGCAGCTTCGGCGGAAGAGACTCTGGAAACACCATATATTTT. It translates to CASSFGGRDSGNTIYF.

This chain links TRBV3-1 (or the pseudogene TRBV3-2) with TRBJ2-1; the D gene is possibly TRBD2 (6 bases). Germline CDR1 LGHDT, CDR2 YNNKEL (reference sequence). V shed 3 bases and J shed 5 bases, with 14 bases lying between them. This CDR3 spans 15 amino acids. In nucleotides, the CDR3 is TGTGCCAGCAGCCAGGGCCGGGGGACCCACAATGAGCAGTTCTTC. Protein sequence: CASSQGRGTHNEQFF.

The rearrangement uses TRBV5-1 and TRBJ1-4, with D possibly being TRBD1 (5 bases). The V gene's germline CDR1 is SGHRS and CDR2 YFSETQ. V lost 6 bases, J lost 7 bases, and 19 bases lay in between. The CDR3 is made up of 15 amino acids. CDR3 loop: CASTEQTGTGEKLFF. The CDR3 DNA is TGCGCCAGCACCGAACAGACTGGGACTGGTGAAAAACTGTTTTTT.